The rows below give T cell receptor beta chains drawn from one sample of a study of blood T cell repertoires in COVID-19. The protocol was immunoSEQ multiplex PCR, while the TCRdb copy is restricted to in-frame clones and leaves out a portion. The top ten clones hold 44% of a sample with 30,000 to 40,000 clones, 85% to 90% of them seen once. The material sequenced was peripheral blood. Receptors were obtained from a man aged 60-69 years with active or convalescent COVID-19. Both conserved end residues are part of each CDR3. The D gene is left open where the match is weak.

v_gene	d_gene	j_gene	CDR3aa
TRBV27	-	TRBJ2-3	CASSLSGGTSTDTQYF
TRBV7-9	-	TRBJ1-2	CASNPGQVNYGYTF
TRBV13	-	TRBJ2-3	CASSPQRAPWDTQYF
TRBV19	-	TRBJ2-2	CASSKRDGELFF
TRBV10-3	TRBD1	TRBJ1-2	CAIRDRGYGYTF
TRBV28	-	TRBJ1-3	CASSFVGSRNTIYF
TRBV11-3	-	TRBJ2-3	CASSFAAARRDTQYF
TRBV9	TRBD1	TRBJ2-1	CASNRGGGSYNEQFF
TRBV29-1	-	TRBJ1-2	CSVEDRGGYTF
TRBV5-1	TRBD2	TRBJ2-3	CASSISGPSTDTQYF
TRBV15	-	TRBJ2-3	CATSRVFRVTDTQYF
TRBV4-1	TRBD1	TRBJ1-1	CASSHLDRGGTEAFF
TRBV28	-	TRBJ1-6	CASNGGQYNSPLHF
TRBV5-8	-	TRBJ2-1	CASSWDINNYNEQFF
TRBV19	-	TRBJ2-1	CASSPFPFNEQFF
TRBV5-5	-	TRBJ1-2	CASRQTGSYGYTF
TRBV5-6	-	TRBJ2-5	CASSSRGSGQETQYF
TRBV19	TRBD2	TRBJ2-1	CASSRLAGSYNEQFF
TRBV7-9	-	TRBJ2-1	CASRAGGLNEQFF
TRBV5-1	-	TRBJ2-3	CASSSGTPPGYF
TRBV12-3/TRBV12-4	-	TRBJ1-1	CASSSPGQAFF
TRBV30	TRBD1	TRBJ1-1	CAWSLWTGWNTEAFF
TRBV27	-	TRBJ1-6	CASSLTSGQGSPLHF
TRBV5-4	-	TRBJ1-2	CASSRGATQSGYTF
TRBV21-1	-	TRBJ2-1	CASSKEGQGNNEQFF
TRBV5-6	TRBD1	TRBJ1-2	CASSLLRTGYGYTF
TRBV5-4	-	TRBJ2-3	CASSSGLIGLADTQYF
TRBV5-4	TRBD1	TRBJ1-1	CASSLGDRDTEAFF
TRBV28	TRBD2	TRBJ2-5	CASSLSGTQETQYF
TRBV7-8	TRBD2	TRBJ2-3	CASSAPLAGDPDTQYF
TRBV11-2	TRBD2	TRBJ2-1	CASSRRLAGANYNEQFF
TRBV5-1	TRBD2	TRBJ2-5	CASSRSGAPGETQYF
TRBV3-1/TRBV3-2	-	TRBJ1-4	CASSQRGLPAKLFF
TRBV5-5	-	TRBJ1-1	CASSLAGIRNTEAFF
TRBV11-2	-	TRBJ2-1	CASSLLTAQFF
TRBV5-1	TRBD1	TRBJ1-2	CASSLGGTGIPYGYTF
TRBV19	-	TRBJ1-5	CASSIQGLGNQPQHF
TRBV5-1	-	TRBJ2-2	CASSLQTGELFF
TRBV29-1	-	TRBJ2-5	CSGGFQRSGETQYF
TRBV6-5	TRBD1	TRBJ1-4	CASRGQGWDEKLFF
TRBV12-5	TRBD1	TRBJ1-1	CASGKGQEPEAFF
TRBV6-1	-	TRBJ2-1	CASSEASWGGHEQFF
TRBV4-2	-	TRBJ2-2	CASSQDTYTGELFF
TRBV7-2	-	TRBJ1-6	CASSLVAGVSYNSPLHF
TRBV12-3/TRBV12-4	TRBD1	TRBJ1-1	CASSRQGNTEAFF
TRBV3-1/TRBV3-2	-	TRBJ1-1	CASSQDPVAGRAFF
TRBV5-1	TRBD2	TRBJ2-5	CASRVLAGVQETQYF